This TCR beta chain was recorded in a study of shared clonotypes between healthy human individuals. Some clones are missing from TCRdb's copy, which holds only in-frame ones; the method was immunoSEQ multiplex PCR. In the table there are over a million clones, around 78% of which are singletons. Germline CDR1 and CDR2: GTSNPN and SVGIG (reference sequence). V was pared by 1 base and J by 7 bases, with 4 bases between. The CDR3 totals 11 residues. The sample consisted of memory CD4+ T cells from PBMCs. The subset is: CD45RA-negative fraction. This sequence was found in a man aged 18 to 30 in good health. Some clones in this sample may be carry-over from other donors' samples. The gene calls are TRBV30 and TRBJ1-4; D ambiguous. In DNA, the CDR3 is TGTGCCTGGAGTGGAAGTGAAAAACTGTTTTTT. Its protein product is CAWSGSEKLFF.